This TCR beta chain appears in the sequencing data of a study of shared clonotypes between healthy human individuals. The sample holds many counts of this clone. From germline, CDR1 is MNHNS and CDR2 SASEGT. Trimming cost V 0 bases and J 6 bases; bases outside gene matches: 5. The CDR3 is 15 residues long. Authors' methods: ImmunoSEQ output held junction-only sequences without quality scores, so filtering differed. Profiled with immunoSEQ multiplex PCR; TCRdb holds only in-frame clones, not every one. V, J and clone size reflect that table, while D and trimming were determined from the DNA. The data hold about 490,000 clones, with 75% to 85% observed a single time.

The sequencing sample was made of PBMCs. This chain joins TRBV6-1 and TRBJ1-5; 7 bases map to TRBD1. This sequence was found in a woman in her forties in good health. Some clones in this sample may be carry-over from other donors' samples. CDR3 sequence reads: CASSEATGSRQPQHF. The CDR3, as DNA: TGTGCCAGCAGTGAAGCGACAGGGTCGCGTCAGCCCCAGCATTTT.